What follows is one TCR beta chain and its context. This sample is part of a study of control samples from healthy donors and cancer patients. The germline V gene has CDR1 GTSNPN and CDR2 SVGIG (reference sequence). Trimming took off 1 base at V and 7 bases at J, with 13 bases between the two ends. The CDR3 loop spans 14 amino acids. Produced via immunoSEQ multiplex PCR; TCRdb's table is partial and in-frame only. This table holds about 140,000 clones, approximately 94% found once. Sequenced material: blood. The genes are TRBV30 and TRBJ1-4, with D tentatively TRBD1 (6 bases). This clonotype was obtained from a man aged 40-49 years in good health. In DNA, the CDR3 is TGTGCCTGGAGTGGCGGGGGGCTGGGTGAAAAACTGTTTTTT. This codes for CAWSGGGLGEKLFF. The full variable domain, completed using reference TRBV30 and TRBJ1-4, is SQTIHQWPATLVQPVGSPLSLECTVEGTSNPNLYWYRQAAGRGLQLLFYSVGIGQISSEVPQNLSASRPQDRQFILSSKKLLLSDSGFYLCAWSGGGLGEKLFFGSGTQLSVL.